This TCR beta chain was identified in a study of cytomegalovirus exposure and HLA in healthy donors (dated by TCRdb to about 2017). Study-wide context: An earlier analysis of several hundred of the donors reported 276 Gb of sequence data and 95 million to 140 million unique TCR beta sequences obtained from about 170 million T cells. The T cell repertoires of some 670 subjects were profiled by immunosequencing and related to cytomegalovirus serostatus. In a later genetic analysis, genome-wide SNP genotypes for about 55% of the 666 donors were used, and that subset was treated as a discovery cohort. Among around 400 genotyped donors of the cohort, an average of approximately 230,000 unique TCR beta nucleotide sequences were sequenced per donor, approximately 20% of them non-productive. Alongside the repertoire data, information on donor age, sex, ethnicity and CMV serostatus was compiled. About 320 gigabases of sequencing data and 70 million to 85 million unique TCR sequences were included in an early release covering around 650 HLA-typed donors. An earlier analysis of approximately 580 of the donors used high-throughput TCR beta sequencing to judge whether each TCR beta V gene segment behaved as functional or pseudogenic. Along with the roughly 670-subject first cohort, a separate validation cohort of approximately 110 different subjects was used. The number of typed donors differed by locus: about 620-630 for A, B, C, DRB1 and DQB1; about 520 for DQA1; 600 to 610 for DPA1; and roughly 490 for DPB1. The study combined high-throughput TCR immunosequencing, statistical association of individual TCRs with disease status, and machine learning to predict cytomegalovirus infection status. The study was designed to test whether signatures of past pathogen exposure could be identified by cataloging public T cell receptors. A later analysis re-examined previously published TCR beta repertoires from about 700 donors and added high-resolution HLA genotyping to investigate patterns of TCR occurrence. Because of strong linkage in the cohort, a handful of DR-DQ haplotypes were treated as single units for association and clustering. Class I and class II HLA loci were covered by the typing at four-digit resolution. Rather than using new phenotypic data, the later analysis identified candidate immune exposures from TCR beta sequences and from how often those sequences occurred across donors. Every discovery cohort repertoire had been produced on one sequencing platform. Of the roughly 400 genotyped donors, about 80% fell in the genetic ancestry cluster associated with self-reported Caucasian donors. The research as a whole found: CMV serostatus was the only immune exposure information available for the cohort. A later genetic analysis associated a missense DCLRE1C variant with V-gene and J-gene trimming of TCR beta chains, and an independent cohort replicated the association. Some IMGT-functional V segments, including TRBV6-2 and TRBV6-3, could not be distinguished by the 87-base-pair reads and were therefore excluded. Broadly in line with IMGT annotations, most TCR beta V segments showed up in productive rearrangements about 87% or about 30% of the time in an earlier analysis of several hundred of the donors. The earlier analysis of nearly 600 of the donors excluded 15 to 20 rarely observed V segments, including chromosome 9 orphons, because counts were too low. While some public TCRs were present in many individuals, most TCR sequences turned up only very rarely across donors. A further reported finding was that TCR beta sequences accurately predicted the HLA-A and HLA-B alleles for most subjects in the first cohort. Because HLA typing was unavailable for some donors at each locus, only the typed subset was used in association tests. According to a later analysis, most CMV-associated TCR beta chains appeared to be HLA-restricted, and the HLA associations seemed to be driven largely by CMV exposure. Cytomegalovirus status was reported to be diagnosed by the classifier with high specificity and sensitivity in both the original and validation cohorts. The cohort was sequenced for TCR beta chains only, and without alpha or paired-chain data the features that could be detected were limited. Strong co-occurrence of HLA alleles, especially DR and DQ, made assigning TCR associations to individual alleles difficult. In vitro tests confirmed that a few of the cytomegalovirus-associated TCR beta chains recognize cytomegalovirus antigens. According to a later analysis, parvovirus B19, influenza, CMV and Epstein-Barr virus appeared linked to several top co-occurrence clusters. Correlated functional status among segregating V segments might be attributable to linkage disequilibrium, but an unknown experimental factor could not be ruled out. It was suggested by the authors that the approach could potentially be generalized to other disease states and immunological phenotypes. In a later analysis, HLA-associated TCR beta chains were found to be more clonally expanded and to have lower generation probabilities than equally common non-associated chains. A later analysis found that TCR association rates varied across HLA loci, with DRB1 alleles showing the most associated TCRs and HLA-C alleles the fewest. Presence/absence analyses assumed roughly uniform sequencing depth across donors, an assumption that may not hold. In a later analysis, around 17,000 TCR beta sequences were associated with specific HLA alleles at a false discovery rate of 0.05. A cluster of highly shared sequence variants was judged likely to be a technical artifact of the sequencing pipeline. Compared with the roughly 710-donor mean, donors in an Asian-associated ancestry cluster had fewer N-insertions in productive TCRs, according to a later genetic analysis. A total of 164 TCR beta chains were listed by the study as associated with cytomegalovirus.

Germline trimming: 4 bases from V, 1 base from J; junction bases outside gene matches: 7. Measured from the cysteine to the phenylalanine, the CDR3 is 16 residues long. The kept DNA is CDR3 alone, 48 bases in frame from the first base. CDR1 and CDR2, looked up from the germline V gene (reference sequence), are LNHDA and SQIVND. The cohort comprised 710 or so healthy bone marrow donors. At the time of sampling, every cohort member was nominally healthy, though immune exposures that went unrecorded were likely present. The donor was CMV seronegative and was included in the group of hundreds of seronegative cohort members. A peripheral blood sample was collected from each donor, and TCR beta sequencing was performed on peripheral blood mononuclear cells. Genomic DNA extraction from the blood cell samples was performed with the Qiagen DNeasy Blood Extraction Kit. With regard to this clone: It lacks a known antigen. No per-base quality is available; no much larger clone lies one base away.

Library creation used the immunoSEQ multiplex PCR assay. For the multiplex PCR, a mixture combining 60 forward primers for TCR Vbeta segments and 13 reverse primers for TCR Jbeta segments was used. The CDR3 region of rearranged TCR beta genes was amplified from genomic DNA by a multiplex PCR assay. Amplified TCR beta libraries were sequenced as 87-base-pair reads on the Illumina HiSeq System. Per the authors' processing: Across the 670 or so repertoires, a later analysis counted 80 million or so unique TCR beta chains, some 11 million of which were shared by at least two donors. To remove PCR and sequencing errors, raw reads were error-corrected and collapsed into unique sequences using a nearest-neighbor algorithm that merged closely related sequences. Alignment of CDR3 sequences to IMGT reference sequences was used to assign V, D and J gene segments. For a sequence to be retained, a match of at least six nucleotides to both a V gene segment and a J gene segment was required. Rearrangements were classified as productive when the CDR3 lacked stop codons and remained in frame with V and J, and all other rearrangements were classified as non-productive. Following IMGT convention, CDR3 was defined as the stretch from the second conserved V-encoded cysteine to the conserved J-encoded phenylalanine. In an earlier analysis of just under 600 of the donors, sequences lacking an unambiguous match to a single V gene segment were excluded. In an earlier analysis of some 590 of the donors, a V segment was called functional when productive rearrangements were above 56.7%, and segregating when the standard deviation between donors exceeded 5%. A statistical classification framework was developed to diagnose cytomegalovirus status using the catalog of TCR beta chain sequences. V and J gene assignment, in a later analysis, came from comparing TCR nucleotide sequences with IMGT/GENE-DB human TR gene sequences. The TCRdist pipeline was used in a later analysis to assign CDR3 sequences and most-parsimonious VDJ recombination scenarios. In a later analysis, every TCR beta chain was defined by the combination of its CDR3 amino acid sequence and its V-gene family, and reads without a unique V-gene family were dropped. A later analysis removed 550 to 650 highly shared, low-generation-probability nucleotide sequences to deal with suspected cross-contamination and a sequencing artifact. A later analysis calculated a clonal expansion index for each public chain from normalized within-repertoire ranks of inferred template counts. A later analysis computed generation probabilities with a VDJ recombination model fitted to out-of-frame rearrangements, and checked the results against IGoR. In a later analysis, hypergeometric tests were used to score TCR-TCR, TCR-HLA and TCR-CMV co-occurrence, with a repertoire-size bias correction applied to TCR pairs. In a later analysis, false discovery rates were estimated by permuting HLA or CMV assignments 20 times. In a later analysis, co-occurring TCRs were grouped using DBSCAN, and TCRdist sequence similarity was added for clustering within HLA-allele-positive subsets. Repertoires with fewer than 30,000 or more than 120,000 public chains, plus five repertoires with anomalous nucleotide sharing, were excluded from co-occurrence clustering. The table was pulled from immuneACCESS by TCRdb, which kept in-frame rearrangements only. Such tables lose some clones; where checked, under half of the loss comes from unresolved V genes, and the rest has no known cause. The V and J calls and clone size are taken from that table; D and trimming were inferred from the DNA. The sample table contains 150,000 to 200,000 clones; only one count was recorded for roughly 86% of them. The leading ten clones occupy approximately 2% of the sample.

Recombination linked TRBV19 to TRBJ1-2, with 9 central nucleotides matching TRBD1. Material for sequencing was PBMCs. The TCR originated in a woman aged 18-29 years in good health and CMV-seronegative. The DNA sequence reads TGTGCCAGTAGTACGGGACAGGGCGCTGTTAACTATGGCTACACCTTC. This yields the protein CASSTGQGAVNYGYTF.